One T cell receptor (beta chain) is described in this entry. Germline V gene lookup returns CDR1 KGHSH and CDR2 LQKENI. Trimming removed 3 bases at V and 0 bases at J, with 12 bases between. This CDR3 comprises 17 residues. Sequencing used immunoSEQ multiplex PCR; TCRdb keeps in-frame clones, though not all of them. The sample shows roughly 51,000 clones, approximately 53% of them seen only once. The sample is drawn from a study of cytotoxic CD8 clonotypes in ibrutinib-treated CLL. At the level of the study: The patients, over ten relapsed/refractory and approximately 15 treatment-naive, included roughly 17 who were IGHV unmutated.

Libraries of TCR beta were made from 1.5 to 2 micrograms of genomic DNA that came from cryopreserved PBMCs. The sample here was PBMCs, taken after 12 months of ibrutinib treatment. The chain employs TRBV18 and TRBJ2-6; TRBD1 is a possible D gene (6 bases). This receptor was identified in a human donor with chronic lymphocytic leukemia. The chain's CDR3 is CASSPGPRGSGANVLTF. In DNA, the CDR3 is TGTGCCAGCTCACCGGGACCCAGGGGCTCTGGGGCCAACGTCCTGACTTTC.